This record covers a single TCR beta chain. The antigen remains undetermined. Germline lookup yields CDR1 SQVTM and CDR2 ANQGSEA. V was shortened by 6 bases and J by 3 bases, with 11 bases between the two germline ends. CDR3 size: 12 residues. The sample comes from a study of beta chain features in type 1 diabetes. There was one heparinised blood draw per donor, averaging around 100 mL. Stem cell-like memory, regulatory, central memory and naive CD4+ cells were sorted via CD45RO/CCR7/CD25/CD127/CD95/CD27. Study-wide results and caveats: Whether HLA type influences TCRB rearrangement remained unresolved here. Among patients with Type 1 diabetes, TCRB CDR3s were moderately but significantly shorter in every one of the four CD4+ subsets.

The isolated RNA, all of it, was reverse transcribed, so expressed TCRB transcripts were what got sequenced. Sequencing used immunoSEQ multiplex PCR; TCRdb keeps in-frame clones, though not all of them. The table records hundreds of thousands of clones, 15% to 20% of them present only once. The clonotype comes from a woman under 30 in good health. The specimen was naive CD4+ T cells from blood. V gene TRBV29-1 combines with J gene TRBJ2-5, with D maybe TRBD2 (5 bases). CDR3 DNA sequence: TGCAGCGTGGCGGGTGGAGAAGAGACCCAGTACTTC. It is translated as CSVAGGEETQYF.